The rows below give T cell receptor beta chains drawn from one sample of a study of blood T cell repertoires in COVID-19. Repertoires were generated with immunoSEQ multiplex PCR, while TCRdb's copy carries only in-frame clones and drops some. This sample yields under 250,000 clones, of which 80% to 95% are seen a single time; 0.7% to 0.85% belongs to the top ten. Sequenced sample: peripheral blood. These receptor sequences come from a man between 60 and 75 years old with COVID-19, enrolled during active disease. Both conserved end residues are part of each CDR3. The order of the fields is J gene, V gene, CDR3 protein.

>TRBJ2-7|TRBV11-2
CASSFVSGRFPEQYF
>TRBJ1-6|TRBV6-5
CASSYATGGSSPLHF
>TRBJ2-5|TRBV7-3
CASSLLGQYQETQYF
>TRBJ1-5|TRBV28
CASSLGTGGSGNQPQHF
>TRBJ1-1|TRBV12-3/TRBV12-4
CASSLGHTGEAFF
>TRBJ2-7|TRBV9
CASSVDERALRRHEQYF
>TRBJ1-3|TRBV28
CASKTGGSGNTIYF
>TRBJ2-7|TRBV7-2
CASSLGVLATPYF
>TRBJ1-1|TRBV4-1
CASSPFDRGQTEAFF
>TRBJ2-1|TRBV6-5
CASSYRTSAYNEQFF
>TRBJ2-3|TRBV7-3
CASSPGGGTGGTDTQYF
>TRBJ2-3|TRBV4-1
CASSQDRSGPTDTQYF
>TRBJ2-1|TRBV24-1
CATSDLYGSGDNEQFF
>TRBJ2-2|TRBV14
CASAERTGVNTGELFF
>TRBJ2-7|TRBV6-5
CASGKGQGGSYEQYF
>TRBJ2-7|TRBV10-2
CASSDQTGSFTEQYF